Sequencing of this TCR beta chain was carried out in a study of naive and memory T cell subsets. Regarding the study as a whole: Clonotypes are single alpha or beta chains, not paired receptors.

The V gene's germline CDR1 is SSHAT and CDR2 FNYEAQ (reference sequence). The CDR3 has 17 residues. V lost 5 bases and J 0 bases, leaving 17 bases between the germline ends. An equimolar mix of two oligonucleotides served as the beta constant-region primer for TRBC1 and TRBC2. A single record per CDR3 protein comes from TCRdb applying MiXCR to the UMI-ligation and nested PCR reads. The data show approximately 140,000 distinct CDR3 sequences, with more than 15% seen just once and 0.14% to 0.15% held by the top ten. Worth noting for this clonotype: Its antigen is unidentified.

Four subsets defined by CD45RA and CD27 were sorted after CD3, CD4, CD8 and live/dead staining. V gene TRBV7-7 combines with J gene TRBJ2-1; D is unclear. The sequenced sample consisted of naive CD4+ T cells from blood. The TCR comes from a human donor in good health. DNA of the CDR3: TGTGCCAGCAGCCCAACTCTGTCAGGCGTCTCCTACAATGAGCAGTTCTTC. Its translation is CASSPTLSGVSYNEQFF.